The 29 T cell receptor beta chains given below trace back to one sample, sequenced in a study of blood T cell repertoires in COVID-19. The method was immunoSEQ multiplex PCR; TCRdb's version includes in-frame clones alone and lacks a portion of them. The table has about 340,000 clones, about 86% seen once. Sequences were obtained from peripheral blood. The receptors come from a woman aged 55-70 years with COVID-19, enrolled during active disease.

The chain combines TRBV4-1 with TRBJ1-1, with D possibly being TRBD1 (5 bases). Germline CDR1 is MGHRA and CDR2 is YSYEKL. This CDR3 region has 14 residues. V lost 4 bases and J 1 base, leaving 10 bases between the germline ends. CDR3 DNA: TGCGCCAGCAGCCCCCTCGGGGGGAACACTGAAGCTTTCTTT. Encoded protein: CASSPLGGNTEAFF.

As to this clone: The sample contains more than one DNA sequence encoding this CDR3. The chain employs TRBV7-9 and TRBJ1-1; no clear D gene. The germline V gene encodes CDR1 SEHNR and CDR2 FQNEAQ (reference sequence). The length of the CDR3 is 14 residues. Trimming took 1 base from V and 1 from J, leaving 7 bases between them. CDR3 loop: CASSLGAGNTEAFF. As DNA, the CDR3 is TGTGCCAGCAGCTTAGGGGCAGGGAACACTGAAGCTTTCTTT.

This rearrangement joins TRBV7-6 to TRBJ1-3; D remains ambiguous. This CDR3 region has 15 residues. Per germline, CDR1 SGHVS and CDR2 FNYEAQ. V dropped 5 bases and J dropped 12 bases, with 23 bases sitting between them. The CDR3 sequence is CASSRGWESPKRIYF. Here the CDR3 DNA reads TGTGCCAGCAGCCGCGGGTGGGAGTCCCCAAAACGCATATATTTT.

This CDR3 is CASSVGDNTEAFF. The CDR3 nucleotides read TGTGCCAGCAGCGTTGGAGATAACACTGAAGCTTTCTTT. The J gene is TRBJ1-1, the V gene TRBV9; no clear D gene. Per germline, CDR1 SGDLS and CDR2 YYNGEE. V shed 2 bases and J shed 2 bases, with 7 bases lying between them. The CDR3 sequence is 13 residues long.

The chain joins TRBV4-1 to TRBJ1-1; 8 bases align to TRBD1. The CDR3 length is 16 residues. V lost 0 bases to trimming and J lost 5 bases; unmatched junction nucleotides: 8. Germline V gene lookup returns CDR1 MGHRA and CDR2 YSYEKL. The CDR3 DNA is TGCGCCAGCAGCCAAGAATCTGGCAGGGGGCGGACTGAAGCTTTCTTT. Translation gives CASSQESGRGRTEAFF.

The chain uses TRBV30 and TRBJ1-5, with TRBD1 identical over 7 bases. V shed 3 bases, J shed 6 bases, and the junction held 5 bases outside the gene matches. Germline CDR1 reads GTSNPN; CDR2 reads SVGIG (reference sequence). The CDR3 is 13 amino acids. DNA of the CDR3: TGTGCCTGGAGCGTTGACAGGGCTCAGCCCCAGCATTTT. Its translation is CAWSVDRAQPQHF.

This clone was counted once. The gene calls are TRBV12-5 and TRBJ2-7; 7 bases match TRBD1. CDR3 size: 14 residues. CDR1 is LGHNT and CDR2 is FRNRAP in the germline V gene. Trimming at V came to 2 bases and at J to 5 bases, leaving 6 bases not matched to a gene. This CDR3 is CASGLMDRHDEQYF. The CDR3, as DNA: TGTGCTAGTGGTTTGATGGACAGGCATGACGAGCAGTACTTC.

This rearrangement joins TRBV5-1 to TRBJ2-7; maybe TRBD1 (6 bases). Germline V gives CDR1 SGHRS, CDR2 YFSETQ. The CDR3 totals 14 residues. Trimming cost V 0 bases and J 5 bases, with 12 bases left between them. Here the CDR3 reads CASSLGTQGNEQYF. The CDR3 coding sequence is TGCGCCAGCAGCTTGGGGACACAGGGAAACGAGCAGTACTTC.

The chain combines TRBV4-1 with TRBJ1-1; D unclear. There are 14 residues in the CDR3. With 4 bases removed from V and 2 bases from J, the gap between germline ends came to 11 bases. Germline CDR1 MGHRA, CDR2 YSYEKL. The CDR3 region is CASSRIHRNTEAFF. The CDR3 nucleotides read TGCGCCAGCAGCCGCATACACCGAAACACTGAAGCTTTCTTT.

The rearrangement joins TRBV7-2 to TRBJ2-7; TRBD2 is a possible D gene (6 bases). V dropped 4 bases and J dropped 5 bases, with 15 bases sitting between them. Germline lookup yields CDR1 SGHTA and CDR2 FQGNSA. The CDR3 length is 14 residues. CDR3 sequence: CASSSPGVRNEQYF. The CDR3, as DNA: TGTGCCAGCAGCTCCCCGGGGGTGAGGAACGAGCAGTACTTC.

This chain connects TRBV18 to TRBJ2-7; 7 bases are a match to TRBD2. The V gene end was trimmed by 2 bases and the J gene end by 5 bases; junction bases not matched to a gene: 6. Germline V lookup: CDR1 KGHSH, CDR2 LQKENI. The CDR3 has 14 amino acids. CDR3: CASSPASRGDEQYF. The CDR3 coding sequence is TGTGCCAGCTCACCAGCCAGCCGGGGGGACGAGCAGTACTTC.

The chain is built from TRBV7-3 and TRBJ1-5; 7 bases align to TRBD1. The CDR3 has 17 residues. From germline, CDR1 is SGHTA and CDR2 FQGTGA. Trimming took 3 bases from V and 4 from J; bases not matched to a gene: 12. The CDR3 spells CASSFPDRDIRNQPQHF. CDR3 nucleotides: TGTGCCAGCAGCTTCCCCGACAGGGACATTCGGAATCAGCCCCAGCATTTT.

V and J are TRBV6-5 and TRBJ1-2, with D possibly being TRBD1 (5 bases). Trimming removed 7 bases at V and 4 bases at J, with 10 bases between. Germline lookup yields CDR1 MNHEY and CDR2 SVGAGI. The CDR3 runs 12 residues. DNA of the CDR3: TGTGCCAGCATTAACGGGGGCTATGGCTACACCTTC. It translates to CASINGGYGYTF.

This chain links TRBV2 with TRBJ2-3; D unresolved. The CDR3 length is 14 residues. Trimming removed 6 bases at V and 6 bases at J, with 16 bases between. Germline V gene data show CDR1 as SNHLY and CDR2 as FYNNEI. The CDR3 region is CASSSRSESDTQYF. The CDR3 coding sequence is TGTGCCAGCAGCAGCAGGTCTGAGTCGGATACGCAGTATTTT.

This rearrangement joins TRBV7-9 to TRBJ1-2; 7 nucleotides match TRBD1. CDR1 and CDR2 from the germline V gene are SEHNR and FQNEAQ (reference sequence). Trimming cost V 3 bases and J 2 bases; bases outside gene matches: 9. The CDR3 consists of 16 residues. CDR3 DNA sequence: TGTGCCAGCAGCTTTTCGGGGGACAGCTCCAACTATGGCTACACCTTC. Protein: CASSFSGDSSNYGYTF. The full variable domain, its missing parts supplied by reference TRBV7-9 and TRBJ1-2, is DTGVSQNPRHKITKRGQNVTFRCDPISEHNRLYWYRQTLGQGPEFLTYFQNEAQLEKSRLLSDRFSAERPKGSFSTLEIQRTEQGDSAMYLCASSFSGDSSNYGYTFGSGTRLTVV.

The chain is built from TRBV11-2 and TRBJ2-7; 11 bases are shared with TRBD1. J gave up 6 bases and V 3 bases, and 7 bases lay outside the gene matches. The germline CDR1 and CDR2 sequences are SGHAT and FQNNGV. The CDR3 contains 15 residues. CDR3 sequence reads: CASSFFRTGGGEQYF. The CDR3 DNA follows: TGTGCCAGCAGCTTTTTCCGGACAGGGGGCGGCGAGCAGTACTTC.

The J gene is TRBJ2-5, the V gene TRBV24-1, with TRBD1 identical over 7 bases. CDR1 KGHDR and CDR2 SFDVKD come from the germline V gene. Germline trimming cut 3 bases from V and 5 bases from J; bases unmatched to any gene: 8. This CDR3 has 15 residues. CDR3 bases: TGTGCCACCAGTGATACAACAGGGGCCGTGGAGACCCAGTACTTC. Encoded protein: CATSDTTGAVETQYF.

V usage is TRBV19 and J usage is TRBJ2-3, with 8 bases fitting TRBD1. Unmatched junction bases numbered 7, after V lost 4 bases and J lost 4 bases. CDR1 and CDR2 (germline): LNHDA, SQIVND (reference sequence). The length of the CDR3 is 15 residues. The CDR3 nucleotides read TGTGCCAGTAGTAGATCGGGACAGGTTCCAGATACGCAGTATTTT. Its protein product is CASSRSGQVPDTQYF. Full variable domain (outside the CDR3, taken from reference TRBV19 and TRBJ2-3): DGGITQSPKYLFRKEGQNVTLSCEQNLNHDAMYWYRQDPGQGLRLIYYSQIVNDFQKGDIAEGYSVSREKKESFPLTVTSAQKNPTAFYLCASSRSGQVPDTQYFGPGTRLTVL.

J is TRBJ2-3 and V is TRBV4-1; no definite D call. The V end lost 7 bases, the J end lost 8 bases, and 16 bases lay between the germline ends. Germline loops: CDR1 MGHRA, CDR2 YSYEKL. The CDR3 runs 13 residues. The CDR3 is CASKSQFLPTQYF. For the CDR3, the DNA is TGCGCCAGCAAGAGCCAATTCCTGCCTACGCAGTATTTT.

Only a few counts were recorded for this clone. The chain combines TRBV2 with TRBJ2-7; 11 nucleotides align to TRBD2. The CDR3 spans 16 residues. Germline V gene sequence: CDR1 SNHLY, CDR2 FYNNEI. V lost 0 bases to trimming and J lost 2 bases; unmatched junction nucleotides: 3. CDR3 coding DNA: TGTGCCAGCAGTGAAGCGAGTAGCGGGGGGGCCTACGAGCAGTACTTC. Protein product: CASSEASSGGAYEQYF.

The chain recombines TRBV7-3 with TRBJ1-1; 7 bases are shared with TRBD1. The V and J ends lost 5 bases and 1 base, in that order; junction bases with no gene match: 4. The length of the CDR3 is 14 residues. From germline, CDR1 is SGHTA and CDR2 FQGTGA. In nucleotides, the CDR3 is TGTGCCAGCAGCCGATCAGGGGGGAACACTGAAGCTTTCTTT. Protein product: CASSRSGGNTEAFF.

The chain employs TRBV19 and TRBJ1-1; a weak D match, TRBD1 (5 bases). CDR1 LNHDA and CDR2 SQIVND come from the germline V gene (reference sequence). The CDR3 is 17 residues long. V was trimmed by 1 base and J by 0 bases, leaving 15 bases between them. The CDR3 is CASSIAVRKTVNTEAFF. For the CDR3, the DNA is TGTGCCAGTAGTATAGCCGTTAGAAAGACAGTGAACACTGAAGCTTTCTTT.

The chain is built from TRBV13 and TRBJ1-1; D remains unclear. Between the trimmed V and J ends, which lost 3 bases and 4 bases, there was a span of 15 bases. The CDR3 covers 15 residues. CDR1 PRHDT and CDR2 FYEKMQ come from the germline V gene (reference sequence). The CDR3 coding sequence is TGTGCCAGCAGCTTTAGGAGGGTAGCGAGCACTGAAGCTTTCTTT. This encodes CASSFRRVASTEAFF.

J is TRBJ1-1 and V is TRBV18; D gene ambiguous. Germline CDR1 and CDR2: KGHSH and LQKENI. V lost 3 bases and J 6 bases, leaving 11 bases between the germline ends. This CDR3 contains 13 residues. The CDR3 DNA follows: TGTGCCAGCTCACCCCAGGAGGGAGCTGAAGCTTTCTTT. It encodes CASSPQEGAEAFF.

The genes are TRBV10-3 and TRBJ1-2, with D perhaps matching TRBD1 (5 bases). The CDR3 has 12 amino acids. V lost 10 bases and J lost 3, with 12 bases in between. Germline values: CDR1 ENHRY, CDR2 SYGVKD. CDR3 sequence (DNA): TGTGCCACCGTCGACAGCGACTATGGCTACACCTTC. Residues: CATVDSDYGYTF.

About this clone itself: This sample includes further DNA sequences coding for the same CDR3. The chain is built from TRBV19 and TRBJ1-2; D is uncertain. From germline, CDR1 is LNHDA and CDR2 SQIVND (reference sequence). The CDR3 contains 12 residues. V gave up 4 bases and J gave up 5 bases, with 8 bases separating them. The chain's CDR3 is CASSNSLYGYTF. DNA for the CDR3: TGTGCCAGTAGTAACAGTTTGTATGGCTACACCTTC.

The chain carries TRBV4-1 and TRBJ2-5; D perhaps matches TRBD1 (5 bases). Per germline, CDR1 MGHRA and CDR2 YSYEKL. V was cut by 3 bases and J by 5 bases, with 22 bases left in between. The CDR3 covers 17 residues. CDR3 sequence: CASSHPSDGRVGETQYF. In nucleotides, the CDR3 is TGCGCCAGCAGCCACCCCTCCGATGGCAGGGTGGGTGAGACCCAGTACTTC.

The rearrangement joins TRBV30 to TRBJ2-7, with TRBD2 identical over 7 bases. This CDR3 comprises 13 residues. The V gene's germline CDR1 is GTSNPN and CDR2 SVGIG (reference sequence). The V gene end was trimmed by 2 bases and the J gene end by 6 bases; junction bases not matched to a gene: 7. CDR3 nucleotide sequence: TGTGCCTGGAGTCCCTCGGGAGGCTCCGAGCAGTACTTC. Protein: CAWSPSGGSEQYF.

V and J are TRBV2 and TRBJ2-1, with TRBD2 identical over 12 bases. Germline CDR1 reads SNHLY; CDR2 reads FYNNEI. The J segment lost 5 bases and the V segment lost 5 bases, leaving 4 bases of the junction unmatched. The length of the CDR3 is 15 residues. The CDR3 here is CASSKWTSGDNEQFF. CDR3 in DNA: TGTGCCAGCAGTAAGTGGACTAGCGGGGACAATGAGCAGTTCTTC.